This T cell receptor (beta chain) stems from a study of regulatory T cells in long-lasting Graves disease. Study-level information: Over 5 years of antithyroid drugs plus positive TSH receptor antibodies defined persistent Graves' disease. The study's findings and limits: Persistent-disease Graves' patients showed less TCR diversity than new cases.

The time point: persistent/refractory GD, antithyroid drugs over 5 years with positive TRAb. TCR sequences were obtained from RNA taken from PBMCs. Patients came from an endocrinology department in Xi'an, China. Building the TCR beta libraries relied on iRepertoire HTBI primers, and CDR3 regions underwent Arm-PCR. TCRdb analysed the multiplex PCR reads with MiXCR anew, one entry per CDR3 protein. This table has approximately 290,000 distinct CDR3 sequences, 20% to 25% appearing once. About this clonotype itself: Its cognate antigen is unknown.

The germline V gene has CDR1 MNHEY and CDR2 SMNVEV (reference sequence). The CDR3 consists of 13 residues. Trimming took off 4 bases at V and 8 bases at J, with 11 bases between the two ends. This sequence was found in a female donor with Graves disease. J is TRBJ1-4 and V is TRBV27; the D is unclear. Sample: peripheral blood mononuclear cells (PBMCs), taken when the disease was refractory, from a patient treated with antithyroid drugs. In DNA form, the CDR3 reads TGTGCCAGCAGTTCGGGGTATCAGGAAAAACTGTTTTTT. As protein: CASSSGYQEKLFF. Full variable domain (outside the CDR3, taken from reference TRBV27 and TRBJ1-4): EAQVTQNPRYLITVTGKKLTVTCSQNMNHEYMSWYRQDPGLGLRQIYYSMNVEVTDKGDVPEGYKVSRKEKRNFPLILESPSPNQTSLYFCASSSGYQEKLFFGSGTQLSVL.